The 17 T cell receptor beta chains below were found in one sample sequenced in a study of T cells in Graves' hyperthyroidism and ophthalmopathy. Researchers took RNA transcripts and amplified the TCR beta CDR3 regions from them. TCR CDR3 regions were first amplified by RT-PCR with HTBI primers. TCRdb redid the calling of the multiplex PCR reads with MiXCR, one entry per CDR3 protein. The sample has about 320,000 distinct CDR3 sequences; around a sixth are singletons. Sequencing was carried out using blood. The receptor set was obtained from a man aged 25-45 years with Graves' hyperthyroidism.

This clonotype was counted a few times. Sequence at one end of the junction differs from germline and may be a read error. The rearrangement joins TRBV20-1 to TRBJ1-5; TRBD1 aligns across 9 bases. Per germline, CDR1 DFQATT and CDR2 SNEGSKA (reference sequence). This CDR3 is 15 amino acids long. The CDR3 coding sequence is TGCAGTGCCACATCAACAGGGGGCGGGAATCAGCTCCAGCATTTT. As protein: CSATSTGGGNQLQHF.

This clonotype was observed many times. The chain couples TRBV27 to TRBJ2-3; D unresolved. CDR3 length equals 14 residues. Germline-derived CDR1 and CDR2 are MNHEY and SMNVEV (reference sequence). The germline V and J ends were trimmed by 2 bases and 2 bases, with 8 bases remaining between them. CDR3 DNA sequence: TGTGCCAGCAGTTTAAGTAGCTACACAGATACGCAGTATTTT. This translates into CASSLSSYTDTQYF.

This chain connects TRBV5-4 to TRBJ2-5, with 14 bases aligning to TRBD2. The germline V gene encodes CDR1 SGHNT and CDR2 YYREEE (reference sequence). The CDR3 contains 17 residues. V dropped 6 bases and J dropped 2; count of bases not matched to a gene: 9. The CDR3 DNA reads as TGTGCCAGCACCCCGGGACTAGCGGGAGTTGGGCAAGAGACCCAGTACTTC. Translated, it gives CASTPGLAGVGQETQYF.

This clonotype showed up many times. The chain employs TRBV11-2 and TRBJ1-4; D is unresolved. The length of the CDR3 is 14 residues. V lost 1 base and J lost 5, with 8 bases in between. In germline, CDR1 is SGHAT, CDR2 FQNNGV. CDR3 region: CASSLGGLNEKLFF. As DNA, the CDR3 is TGTGCCAGCAGCTTAGGGGGATTGAATGAAAAACTGTTTTTT.

This clonotype was recorded many times. The chain employs TRBV5-1 and TRBJ2-7; 11 nucleotides align to TRBD2. After removal of 4 bases from V and 5 bases from J, the junction contained 14 bases not matched to a gene. The length of the CDR3 is 17 residues. Germline assignment: CDR1 SGHRS and CDR2 YFSETQ. CDR3 sequence (DNA): TGCGCCAGCAGCCCATATAATAGCGGGAGGGCCATAGACGAGCAGTACTTC. Translating gives CASSPYNSGRAIDEQYF.

V usage is TRBV24-1 and J usage is TRBJ2-7, with 14 bases aligning to TRBD2. The J segment lost 0 bases and the V segment lost 4 bases, leaving 13 bases of the junction unmatched. CDR1 KGHDR and CDR2 SFDVKD come from the germline V gene. CDR3 length equals 20 residues. CDR3: CATSEPPGLAGASSSYEQYF. The CDR3 DNA sequence: TGTGCCACCAGTGAACCCCCGGGACTAGCGGGAGCCTCGAGCTCCTACGAGCAGTACTTC.

This clonotype occurred many times. This sequence joins TRBV12-3 or TRBV12-4 and TRBJ2-7; TRBD2 matches 10 bases. The V and J ends lost 5 bases and 6 bases, in that order; junction bases with no gene match: 10. The CDR3 covers 15 residues. The chain's CDR3 is CASSPLAGVQAEQYF. CDR3 in DNA: TGTGCCAGCAGTCCTCTAGCGGGAGTCCAAGCCGAGCAGTACTTC.

This clonotype was found a few times. V usage is TRBV7-2 and J usage is TRBJ2-3, with TRBD1 as a possible D gene (6 bases). CDR3 length: 14 residues. V lost 0 bases, J lost 2 bases, and 6 bases lay in between. Germline V lookup: CDR1 SGHTA, CDR2 FQGNSA. The CDR3 nucleotides read TGTGCCAGCAGCTTAGCGGGACACACAGATACGCAGTATTTT. This sequence encodes CASSLAGHTDTQYF.

This clonotype has a count of ten or more. This rearrangement joins TRBV12-3 or TRBV12-4 to TRBJ2-2; D unclear. Trimming removed 4 bases at V and 3 bases at J, with 12 bases between. The CDR3 is 15 amino acids. The CDR3 nucleotides are TGTGCCAGCAGTTCTCGTGGGTATGACACCGGGGAGCTGTTTTTT. This encodes CASSSRGYDTGELFF.

This clonotype has ten or more counts. The rearrangement links TRBV11-2 to TRBJ2-3, with 10 positions matching TRBD2. The CDR3 extends over 18 amino acids. The J segment lost 3 bases and the V segment lost 4 bases, leaving 13 bases of the junction unmatched. CDR1 SGHAT and CDR2 FQNNGV come from the germline V gene. The CDR3 loop is CASSSRMVAGGGTDTQYF. CDR3 bases: TGTGCCAGCAGCTCGAGGATGGTAGCGGGAGGAGGGACAGATACGCAGTATTTT.

This clonotype has only a few counts. V and J are TRBV20-1 and TRBJ2-1, with D maybe TRBD2 (6 bases). Germline V gene lookup returns CDR1 DFQATT and CDR2 SNEGSKA (reference sequence). The CDR3 extends over 11 amino acids. CDR3 DNA sequence: TGCGGCGGGGTCTTCCTCAATGAGCAGTTCTTC. This encodes CGGVFLNEQFF.

There are a few counts of this clonotype. The chain is built from TRBV18 and TRBJ2-5; TRBD1 matches 8 bases. This CDR3 contains 15 residues. V gave up 2 bases and J gave up 5 bases; unmatched junction bases: 7. Germline V CDR1 and CDR2: KGHSH, LQKENI. The CDR3 spells CASSPFAGGLETQYF. In DNA, the CDR3 is TGTGCCAGCTCACCATTTGCAGGGGGCTTGGAGACCCAGTACTTC. Full variable domain (missing parts from reference TRBV18 and TRBJ2-5): NAGVMQNPRHLVRRRGQEARLRCSPMKGHSHVYWYRQLPEEGLKFMVYLQKENIIDESGMPKERFSAEFPKEGPSILRIQQVVRGDSAAYFCASSPFAGGLETQYFGPGTRLLVL.

The sample holds a few counts of this clonotype. The V gene is TRBV11-2, the J gene TRBJ2-1, with 8 bases that match TRBD1. The trim removed 0 bases at V and 7 bases at J, leaving 8 bases unmatched. Germline V CDR1 and CDR2: SGHAT, FQNNGV. The CDR3 consists of 16 residues. The CDR3 nucleotides read TGTGCCAGCAGCTTAGATTGGACAGGGAACCCGAATGAGCAGTTCTTC. Amino acid sequence: CASSLDWTGNPNEQFF.

There are many counts of this clonotype. J is TRBJ2-5 and V is TRBV11-2, with D possibly being TRBD2 (6 bases). V lost 6 bases to trimming and J lost 5 bases, with 13 bases between them. This CDR3 has 13 amino acids. Germline V gene data show CDR1 as SGHAT and CDR2 as FQNNGV. The CDR3 protein is CASRRGLGETQYF. In nucleotides, the CDR3 is TGTGCCAGCAGGCGGGGACTGGGGGAGACCCAGTACTTC.

This clonotype showed up just a few times. The DNA of the CDR3 is TGTGCTAGCGAGGGGTCTGGGGCCAACGTCCTGACTTTC. Protein product: CASEGSGANVLTF. V and J are TRBV12-5 and TRBJ2-6; D tentatively fits TRBD1 or TRBD2 (5 bases each). V lost 9 bases and J 1 base, leaving 7 bases between the germline ends. The CDR3 is 13 amino acids. In germline, CDR1 is LGHNT, CDR2 FRNRAP.

This clonotype was observed at least ten times. V and J are TRBV5-1 and TRBJ2-7, with D perhaps given as TRBD1 or TRBD2 (5 bases each). This CDR3 is built from 14 residues. CDR1 and CDR2 (germline): SGHRS, YFSETQ. Deletions cut 4 bases from V and 6 bases from J, with 17 bases between. CDR3 nucleotide sequence: TGCGCCAGCAGCGGCGGTCCCGGGGCAGCCGAGCAGTACTTC. Translation: CASSGGPGAAEQYF.

This clonotype was detected ten times or more. The chain employs TRBV12-3 or TRBV12-4 and TRBJ1-2, with a possible D match to TRBD1 (5 bases). V was cut by 7 bases and J by 4 bases, with 13 bases left in between. This CDR3 spans 13 amino acids. The CDR3 region is CASNHGGAYGYTF. The CDR3 DNA reads TGTGCCAGCAACCACGGAGGGGCCTATGGCTACACCTTC.